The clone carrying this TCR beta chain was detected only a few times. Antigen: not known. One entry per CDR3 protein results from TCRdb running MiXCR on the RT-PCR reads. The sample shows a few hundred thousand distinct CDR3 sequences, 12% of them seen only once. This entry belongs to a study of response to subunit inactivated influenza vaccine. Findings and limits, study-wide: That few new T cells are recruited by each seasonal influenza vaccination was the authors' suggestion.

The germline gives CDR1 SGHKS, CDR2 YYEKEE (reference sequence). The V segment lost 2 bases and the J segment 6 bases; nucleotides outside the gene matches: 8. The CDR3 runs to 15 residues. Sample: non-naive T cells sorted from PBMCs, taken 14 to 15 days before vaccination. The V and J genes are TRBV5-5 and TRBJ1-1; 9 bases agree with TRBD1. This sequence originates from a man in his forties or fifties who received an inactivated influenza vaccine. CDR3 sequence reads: CASSFLDRGVAEAFF. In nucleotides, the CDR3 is TGTGCCAGCAGCTTTCTGGACAGGGGAGTGGCTGAAGCTTTCTTT.